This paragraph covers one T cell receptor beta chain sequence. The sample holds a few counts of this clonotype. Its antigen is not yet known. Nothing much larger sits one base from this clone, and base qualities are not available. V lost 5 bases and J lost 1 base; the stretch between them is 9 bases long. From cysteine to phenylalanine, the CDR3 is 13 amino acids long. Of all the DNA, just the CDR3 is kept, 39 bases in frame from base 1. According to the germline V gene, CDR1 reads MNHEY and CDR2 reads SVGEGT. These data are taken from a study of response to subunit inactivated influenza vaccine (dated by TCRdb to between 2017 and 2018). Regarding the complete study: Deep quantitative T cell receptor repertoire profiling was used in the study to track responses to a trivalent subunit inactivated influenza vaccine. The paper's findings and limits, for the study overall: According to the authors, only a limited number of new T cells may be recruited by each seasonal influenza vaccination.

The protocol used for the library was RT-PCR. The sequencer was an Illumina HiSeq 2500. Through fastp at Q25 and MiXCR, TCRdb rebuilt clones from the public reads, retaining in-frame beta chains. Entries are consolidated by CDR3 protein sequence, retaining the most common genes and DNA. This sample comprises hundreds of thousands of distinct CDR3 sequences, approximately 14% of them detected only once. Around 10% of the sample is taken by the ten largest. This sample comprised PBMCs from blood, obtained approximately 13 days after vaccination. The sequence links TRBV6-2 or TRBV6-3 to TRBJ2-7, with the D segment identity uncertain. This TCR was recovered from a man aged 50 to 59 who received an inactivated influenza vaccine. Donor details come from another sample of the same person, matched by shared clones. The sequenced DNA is TGTGCCAGCAGTCCCATAGCTTCCTACGAGCAGTACTTC. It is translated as CASSPIASYEQYF.